This T cell receptor (beta chain) was sequenced for a study of Ad26.COV2.S vaccination and SARS-CoV-2 variants. Germline V gives CDR1 MNHEY, CDR2 SVGAGI. Deletions cut 5 bases from V and 5 bases from J, with 19 bases between. The CDR3 totals 15 residues. Libraries were prepared by immunoSEQ multiplex PCR; TCRdb keeps only in-frame clonotypes and omits some of them. This sample has roughly 350,000 clones; roughly 90% occur once, and the top ten carry roughly 6%. Stated treatment: 15 to 20 received Ad26.COV2.S at low or high dose, single or two shots; five or six received placebo; per-sample allocation not given. Sampling occurred on day 63 after the first vaccine or placebo injection.

The sequence came from a person aged 18-60 years who received the Ad26.COV2.S COVID-19 vaccine or a placebo. This chain connects TRBV6-5 to TRBJ2-7; D is perhaps TRBD2 (5 bases). Sample: peripheral blood, taken in a trial of Ad26.COV2.S vaccine versus placebo. The CDR3 is CASSRLPHLGNEQYF. The CDR3 nucleotides are TGTGCCAGCAGTCGACTACCACACTTGGGGAACGAGCAGTACTTC.